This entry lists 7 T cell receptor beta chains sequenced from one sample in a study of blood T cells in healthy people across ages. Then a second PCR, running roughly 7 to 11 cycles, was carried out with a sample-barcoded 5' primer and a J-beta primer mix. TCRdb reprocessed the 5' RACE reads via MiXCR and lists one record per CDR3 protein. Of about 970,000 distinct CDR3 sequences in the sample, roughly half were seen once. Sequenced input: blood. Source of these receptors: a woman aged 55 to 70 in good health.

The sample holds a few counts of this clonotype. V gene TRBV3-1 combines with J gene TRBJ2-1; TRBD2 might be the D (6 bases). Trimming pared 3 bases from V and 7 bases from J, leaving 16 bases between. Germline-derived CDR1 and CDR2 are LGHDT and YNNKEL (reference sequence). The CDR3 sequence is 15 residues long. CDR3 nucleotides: TGTGCCAGCAGCCATCATCAGGTGGGGGGAAATGAGCAGTTCTTC. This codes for CASSHHQVGGNEQFF.

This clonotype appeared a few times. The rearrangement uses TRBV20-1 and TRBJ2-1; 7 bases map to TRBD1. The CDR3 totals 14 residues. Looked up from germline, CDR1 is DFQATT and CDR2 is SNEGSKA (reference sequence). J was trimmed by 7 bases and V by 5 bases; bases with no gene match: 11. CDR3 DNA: TGCAGTGCTCGGAACAGGGGTTTGGGGAATGAGCAGTTCTTC. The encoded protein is CSARNRGLGNEQFF.

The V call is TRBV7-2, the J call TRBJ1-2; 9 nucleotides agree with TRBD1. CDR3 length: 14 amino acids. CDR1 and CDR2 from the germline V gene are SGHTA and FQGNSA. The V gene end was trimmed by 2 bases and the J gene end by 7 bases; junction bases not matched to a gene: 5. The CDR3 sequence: CASSLRTGDSGYTF. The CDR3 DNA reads TGTGCCAGCAGCTTACGGACAGGGGATTCTGGCTACACCTTC.

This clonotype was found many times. The CDR3 DNA sequence: TGCAGCGTCGCGAGAGGGGAGACCTACGAGCAGTACTTC. Its translation: CSVARGETYEQYF. The chain links TRBV29-1 to TRBJ2-7; TRBD1 or TRBD2 may be the D gene (5 bases each). The CDR3 covers 13 residues. Germline lookup yields CDR1 SQVTM and CDR2 ANQGSEA. Deletions cut 6 bases from V and 2 bases from J, with 14 bases between.

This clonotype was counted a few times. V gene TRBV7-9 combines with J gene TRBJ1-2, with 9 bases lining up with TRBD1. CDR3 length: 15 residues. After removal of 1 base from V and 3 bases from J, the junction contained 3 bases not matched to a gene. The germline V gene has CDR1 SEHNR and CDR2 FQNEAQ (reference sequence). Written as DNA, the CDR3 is TGTGCCAGCAGCTTAGGGACAGGGGAGGACTATGGCTACACCTTC. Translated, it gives CASSLGTGEDYGYTF.

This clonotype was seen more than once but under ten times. CDR3 DNA: TGTGCCAGCAGTTCCGGAAAGCTAGGGGGCAGGCCATTGGATCAGTACTTC. It is translated as CASSSGKLGGRPLDQYF. The chain links TRBV28 to TRBJ2-4, with 7 bases lining up with TRBD1. Germline V gene data show CDR1 as MDHEN and CDR2 as SYDVKM. With V trimmed by 4 bases and J by 12 bases, 21 bases remained unmatched. This CDR3 region has 17 residues.

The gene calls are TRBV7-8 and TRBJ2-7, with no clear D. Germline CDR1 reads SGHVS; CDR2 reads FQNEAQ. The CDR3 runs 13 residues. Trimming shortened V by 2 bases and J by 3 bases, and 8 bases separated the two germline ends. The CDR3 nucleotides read TGTGCCAGCAGCTTAAATGAGGACTACGAGCAGTACTTC. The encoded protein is CASSLNEDYEQYF.